The TCR beta chain under discussion was sequenced for a study of cytomegalovirus exposure and HLA in healthy donors. Study-wide context: The 120 validation repertoires were produced on the same platform as the approximately 670 repertoires of the first cohort. This was reported in a later analysis. Notes on the study in general: In vitro work confirmed that three CMV-associated chains recognize CMV antigens. That first-cohort TCR clusters tended to co-occur in the 120 or so validation repertoires was found in a later analysis. Most TCR sequences were seen very rarely across donors, but some public TCRs occurred in many.

The CDR3 has 17 amino acids. Germline CDR1 and CDR2: ENHRY and SYGVKD. The junction had 13 bases not matched to a gene; V was cut back by 7 bases and J by 0 bases. Clones were sequenced by immunoSEQ multiplex PCR, and TCRdb holds only the in-frame ones, with some missing. The sample consists of 120,000 to 150,000 clones, roughly 87% of them appearing once. Remarks on this clone: The antigen remains unidentified.

The sequence came from a man between 18 and 35 years old in good health and CMV-seropositive. Sequencing was performed on PBMCs. This chain links TRBV10-3 with TRBJ1-2; 8 bases are a match to TRBD1. CDR3 loop: CAIKETQGAVTNYGYTF. DNA for the CDR3: TGTGCCATCAAAGAGACGCAGGGGGCTGTGACTAACTATGGCTACACCTTC.